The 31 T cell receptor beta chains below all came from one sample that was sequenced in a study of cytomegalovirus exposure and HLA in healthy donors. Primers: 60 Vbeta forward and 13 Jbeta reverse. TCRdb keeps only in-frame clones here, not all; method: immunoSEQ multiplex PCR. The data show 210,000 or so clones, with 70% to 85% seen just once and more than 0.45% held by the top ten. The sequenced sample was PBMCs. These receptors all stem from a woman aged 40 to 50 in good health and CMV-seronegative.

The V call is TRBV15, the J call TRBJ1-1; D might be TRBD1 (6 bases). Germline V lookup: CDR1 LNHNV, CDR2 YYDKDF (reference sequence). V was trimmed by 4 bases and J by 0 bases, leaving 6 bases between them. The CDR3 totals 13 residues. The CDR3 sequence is CATSTGVNTEAFF. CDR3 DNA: TGTGCCACCAGCACAGGGGTGAACACTGAAGCTTTCTTT. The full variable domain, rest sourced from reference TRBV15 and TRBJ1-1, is DAMVIQNPRYQVTQFGKPVTLSCSQTLNHNVMYWYQQKSSQAPKLLFHYYDKDFNNEADTPDNFQSRRPNTSFCFLDIRSPGLGDTAMYLCATSTGVNTEAFFGQGTRLTVV.

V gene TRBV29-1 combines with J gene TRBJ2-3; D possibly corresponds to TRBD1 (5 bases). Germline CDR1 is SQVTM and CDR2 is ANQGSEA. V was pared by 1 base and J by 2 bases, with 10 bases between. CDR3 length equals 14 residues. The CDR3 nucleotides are TGCAGCGTTGAAGGTATGACAGACACAGATACGCAGTATTTT. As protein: CSVEGMTDTDTQYF.

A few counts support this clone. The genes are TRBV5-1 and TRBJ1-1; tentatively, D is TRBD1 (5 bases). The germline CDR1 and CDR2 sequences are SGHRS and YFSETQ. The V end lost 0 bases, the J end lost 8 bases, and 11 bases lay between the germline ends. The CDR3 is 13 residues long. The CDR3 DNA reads TGCGCCAGCAGCTTGGAGAATGGGGCGGAAGCTTTCTTT. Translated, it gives CASSLENGAEAFF.

The CDR3 here is CASSVGGQAGEKLFF. In nucleotides, the CDR3 is TGTGCCAGCAGCGTAGGCGGGCAGGCGGGGGAAAAACTGTTTTTT. The chain couples TRBV9 to TRBJ1-4, with unresolved D. Germline V lookup: CDR1 SGDLS, CDR2 YYNGEE. The CDR3 sequence is 15 residues long. V was clipped by 0 bases and J by 8 bases, with 14 bases between them.

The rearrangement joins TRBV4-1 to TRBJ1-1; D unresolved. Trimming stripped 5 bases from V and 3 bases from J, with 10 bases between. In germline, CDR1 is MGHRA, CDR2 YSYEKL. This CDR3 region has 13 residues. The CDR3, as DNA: TGCGCCAGCAGCAAACTGGGAGACACTGAAGCTTTCTTT. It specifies CASSKLGDTEAFF.

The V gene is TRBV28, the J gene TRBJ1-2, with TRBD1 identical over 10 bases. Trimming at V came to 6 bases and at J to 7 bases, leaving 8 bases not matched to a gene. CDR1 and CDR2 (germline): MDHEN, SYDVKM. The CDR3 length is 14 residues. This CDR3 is CASRSGQGMGGYTF. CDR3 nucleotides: TGTGCCAGCAGGTCGGGACAGGGGATGGGTGGCTACACCTTC.

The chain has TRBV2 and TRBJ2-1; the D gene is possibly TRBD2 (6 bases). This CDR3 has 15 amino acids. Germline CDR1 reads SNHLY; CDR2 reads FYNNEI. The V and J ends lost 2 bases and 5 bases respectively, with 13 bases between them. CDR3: CASSELADFNNEQFF. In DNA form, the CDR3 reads TGTGCCAGCAGTGAATTAGCGGATTTCAACAATGAGCAGTTCTTC.

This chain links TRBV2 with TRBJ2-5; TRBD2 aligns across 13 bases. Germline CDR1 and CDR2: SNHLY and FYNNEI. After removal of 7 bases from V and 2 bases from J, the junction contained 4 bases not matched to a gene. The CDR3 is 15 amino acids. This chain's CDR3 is CASKGLAGAQETQYF. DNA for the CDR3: TGTGCCAGCAAAGGACTAGCGGGGGCTCAAGAGACCCAGTACTTC. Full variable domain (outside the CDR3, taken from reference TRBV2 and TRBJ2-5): EPEVTQTPSHQVTQMGQEVILRCVPISNHLYFYWYRQILGQKVEFLVSFYNNEISEKSEIFDDQFSVERPDGSNFTLKIRSTKLEDSAMYFCASKGLAGAQETQYFGPGTRLLVL.

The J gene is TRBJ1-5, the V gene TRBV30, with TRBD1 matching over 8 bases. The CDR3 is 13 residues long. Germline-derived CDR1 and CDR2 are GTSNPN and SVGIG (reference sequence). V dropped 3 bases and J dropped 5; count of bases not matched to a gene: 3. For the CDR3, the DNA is TGTGCCTGGAGGGCAGGGGGCTATCAGCCCCAGCATTTT. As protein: CAWRAGGYQPQHF.

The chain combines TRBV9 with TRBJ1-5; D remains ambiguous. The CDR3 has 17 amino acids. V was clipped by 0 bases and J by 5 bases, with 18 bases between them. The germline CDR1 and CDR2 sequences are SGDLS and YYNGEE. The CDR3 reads CASSVEVSAVQDQPQHF. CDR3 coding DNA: TGTGCCAGCAGCGTAGAGGTTAGCGCGGTGCAGGATCAGCCCCAGCATTTT.

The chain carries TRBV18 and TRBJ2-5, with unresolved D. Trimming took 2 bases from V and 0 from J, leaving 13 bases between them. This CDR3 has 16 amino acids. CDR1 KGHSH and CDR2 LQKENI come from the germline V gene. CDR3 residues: CASSPSSRTDQETQYF. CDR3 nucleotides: TGTGCCAGCTCACCATCTAGTCGCACGGACCAAGAGACCCAGTACTTC.

The DNA of the CDR3 is TGTGCCAGCAGCGTTATGCCTGAGGGCGGTGAGCAGTTCTTC. Protein product: CASSVMPEGGEQFF. The chain uses TRBV9 and TRBJ2-1, with a weak D call TRBD2 (5 bases). Germline CDR1 SGDLS, CDR2 YYNGEE. The CDR3 is 14 residues long. V shed 2 bases and J shed 9 bases, with 15 bases lying between them.

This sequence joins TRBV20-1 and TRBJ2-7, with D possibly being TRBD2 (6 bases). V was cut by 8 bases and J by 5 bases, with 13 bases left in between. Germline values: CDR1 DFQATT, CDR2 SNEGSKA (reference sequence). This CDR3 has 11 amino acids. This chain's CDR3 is CSIERGNEQYF. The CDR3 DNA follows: TGCAGTATTGAACGGGGGAACGAGCAGTACTTC.

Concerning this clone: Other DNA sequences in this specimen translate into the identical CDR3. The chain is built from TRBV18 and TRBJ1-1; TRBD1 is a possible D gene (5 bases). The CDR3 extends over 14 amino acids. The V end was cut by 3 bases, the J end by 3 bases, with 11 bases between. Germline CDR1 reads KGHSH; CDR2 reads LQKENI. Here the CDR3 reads CASSPGTGDTEAFF. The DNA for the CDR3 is TGTGCCAGCTCACCCGGAACAGGTGACACTGAAGCTTTCTTT.

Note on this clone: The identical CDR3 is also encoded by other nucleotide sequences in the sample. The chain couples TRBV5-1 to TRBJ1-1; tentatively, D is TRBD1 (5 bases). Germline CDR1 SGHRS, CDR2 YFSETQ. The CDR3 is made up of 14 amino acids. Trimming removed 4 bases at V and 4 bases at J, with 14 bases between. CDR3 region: CASSTGQGGTEAFF. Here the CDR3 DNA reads TGCGCCAGCAGCACCGGGCAGGGAGGCACTGAAGCTTTCTTT.

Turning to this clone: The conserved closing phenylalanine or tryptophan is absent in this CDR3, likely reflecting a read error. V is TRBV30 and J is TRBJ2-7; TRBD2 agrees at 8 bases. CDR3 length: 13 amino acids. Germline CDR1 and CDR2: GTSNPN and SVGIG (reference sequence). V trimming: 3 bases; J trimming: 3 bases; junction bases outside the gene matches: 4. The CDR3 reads CAWRMSGGYEQYL. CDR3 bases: TGTGCCTGGAGAATGAGCGGGGGCTACGAGCAGTACCTC.

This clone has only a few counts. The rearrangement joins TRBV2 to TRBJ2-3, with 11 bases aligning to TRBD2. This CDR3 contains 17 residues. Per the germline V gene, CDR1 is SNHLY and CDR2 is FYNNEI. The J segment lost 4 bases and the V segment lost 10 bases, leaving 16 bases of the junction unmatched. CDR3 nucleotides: TGTGCCACCATACCCACACCACTAGCGGGGGAGGCAGATACGCAGTATTTT. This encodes CATIPTPLAGEADTQYF.

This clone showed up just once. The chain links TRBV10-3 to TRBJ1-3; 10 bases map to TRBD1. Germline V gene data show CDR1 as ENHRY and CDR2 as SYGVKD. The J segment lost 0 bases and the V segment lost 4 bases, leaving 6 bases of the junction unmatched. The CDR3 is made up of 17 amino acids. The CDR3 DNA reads TGTGCCATCAGTGGACAGGGGGCCGTCCTCTCTGGAAACACCATATATTTT. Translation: CAISGQGAVLSGNTIYF.

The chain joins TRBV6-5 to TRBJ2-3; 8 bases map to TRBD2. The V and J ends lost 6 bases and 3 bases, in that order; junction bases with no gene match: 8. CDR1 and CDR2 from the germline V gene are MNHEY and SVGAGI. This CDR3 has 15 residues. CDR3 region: CASRLTSVWTDTQYF. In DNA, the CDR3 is TGTGCCAGCAGGTTGACTAGCGTTTGGACAGATACGCAGTATTTT.

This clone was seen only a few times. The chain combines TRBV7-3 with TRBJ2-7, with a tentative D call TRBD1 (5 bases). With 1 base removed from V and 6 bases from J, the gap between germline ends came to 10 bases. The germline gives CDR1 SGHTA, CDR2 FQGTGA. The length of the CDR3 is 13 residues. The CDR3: CASSLSQGGEQYF. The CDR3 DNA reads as TGTGCCAGCAGCTTAAGTCAGGGCGGCGAGCAGTACTTC. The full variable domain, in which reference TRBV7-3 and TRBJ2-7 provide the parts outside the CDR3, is GAGVSQTPSNKVTEKGKYVELRCDPISGHTALYWYRQSLGQGPEFLIYFQGTGAADDSGLPNDRFFAVRPEGSVSTLKIQRTERGDSAVYLCASSLSQGGEQYFGPGTRLTVT.

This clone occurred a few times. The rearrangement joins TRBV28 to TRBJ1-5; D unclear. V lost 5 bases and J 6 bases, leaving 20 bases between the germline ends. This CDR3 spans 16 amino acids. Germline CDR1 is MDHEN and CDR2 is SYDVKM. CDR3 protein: CASSLLSWEVTQPQHF. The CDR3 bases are TGTGCCAGCAGTCTCTTATCCTGGGAGGTAACTCAGCCCCAGCATTTT. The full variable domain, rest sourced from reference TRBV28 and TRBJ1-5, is DVKVTQSSRYLVKRTGEKVFLECVQDMDHENMFWYRQDPGLGLRLIYFSYDVKMKEKGDIPEGYSVSREKKERFSLILESASTNQTSMYLCASSLLSWEVTQPQHFGDGTRLSIL.

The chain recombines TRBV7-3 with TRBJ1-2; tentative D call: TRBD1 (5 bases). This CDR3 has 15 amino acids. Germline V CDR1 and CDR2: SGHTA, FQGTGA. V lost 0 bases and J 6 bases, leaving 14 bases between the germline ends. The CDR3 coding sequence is TGTGCCAGCAGCTTAACCTCCGACAGTGCTCATGGCTACACCTTC. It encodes CASSLTSDSAHGYTF.

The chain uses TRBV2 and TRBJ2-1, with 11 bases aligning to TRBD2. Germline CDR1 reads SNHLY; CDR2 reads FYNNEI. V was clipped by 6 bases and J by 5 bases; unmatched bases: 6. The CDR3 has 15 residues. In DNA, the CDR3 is TGTGCCAGCAGGCCACTAGCGGGGGAAAACAATGAGCAGTTCTTC. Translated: CASRPLAGENNEQFF. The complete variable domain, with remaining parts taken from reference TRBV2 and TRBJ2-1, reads EPEVTQTPSHQVTQMGQEVILRCVPISNHLYFYWYRQILGQKVEFLVSFYNNEISEKSEIFDDQFSVERPDGSNFTLKIRSTKLEDSAMYFCASRPLAGENNEQFFGPGTRLTVL.

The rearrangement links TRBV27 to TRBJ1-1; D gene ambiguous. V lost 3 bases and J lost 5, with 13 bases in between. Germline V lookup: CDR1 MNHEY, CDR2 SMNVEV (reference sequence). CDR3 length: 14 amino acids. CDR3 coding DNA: TGTGCCAGCAGTTTTCTTGGGTTGGAGACTGAAGCTTTCTTT. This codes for CASSFLGLETEAFF.

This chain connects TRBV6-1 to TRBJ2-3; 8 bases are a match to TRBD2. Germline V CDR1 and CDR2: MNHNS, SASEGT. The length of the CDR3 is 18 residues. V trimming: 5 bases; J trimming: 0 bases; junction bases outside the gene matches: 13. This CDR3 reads CASSKDLAGFSSTDTQYF. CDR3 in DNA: TGTGCCAGCAGTAAAGACCTAGCGGGTTTCTCTAGCACAGATACGCAGTATTTT.

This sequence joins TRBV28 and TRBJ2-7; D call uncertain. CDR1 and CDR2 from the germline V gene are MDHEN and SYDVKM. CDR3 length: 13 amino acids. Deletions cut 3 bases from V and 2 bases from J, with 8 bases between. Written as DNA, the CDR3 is TGTGCCAGCAGTTTCCAGGAAACCTACGAGCAGTACTTC. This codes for CASSFQETYEQYF.

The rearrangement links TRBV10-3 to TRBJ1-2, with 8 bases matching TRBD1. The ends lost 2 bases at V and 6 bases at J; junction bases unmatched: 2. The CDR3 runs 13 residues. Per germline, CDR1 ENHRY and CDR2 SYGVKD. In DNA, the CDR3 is TGTGCCATCAGTGAGGCAGGGGGCAATGGCTACACCTTC. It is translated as CAISEAGGNGYTF.

As DNA, the CDR3 is TGTGCCAGTCGCAGGGGGGACACACCCCTCCACTTT. Protein product: CASRRGDTPLHF. The chain links TRBV28 to TRBJ1-6; 7 bases agree with TRBD1. Looked up from germline, CDR1 is MDHEN and CDR2 is SYDVKM. J gave up 11 bases and V 9 bases, and 7 bases lay outside the gene matches. The CDR3 spans 12 residues.

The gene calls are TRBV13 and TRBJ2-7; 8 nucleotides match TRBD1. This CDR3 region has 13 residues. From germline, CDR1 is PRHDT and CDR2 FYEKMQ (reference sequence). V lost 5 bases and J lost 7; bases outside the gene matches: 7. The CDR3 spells CASSPGQEGEQYF. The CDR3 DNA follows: TGTGCCAGCAGCCCGGGACAGGAGGGAGAGCAGTACTTC.

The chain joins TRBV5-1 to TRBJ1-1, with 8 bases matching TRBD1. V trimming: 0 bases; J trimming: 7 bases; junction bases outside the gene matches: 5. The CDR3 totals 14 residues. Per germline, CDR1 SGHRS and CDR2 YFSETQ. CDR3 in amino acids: CASSLDRGFSEAFF. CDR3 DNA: TGCGCCAGCAGCTTGGACAGGGGGTTCAGTGAAGCTTTCTTT.

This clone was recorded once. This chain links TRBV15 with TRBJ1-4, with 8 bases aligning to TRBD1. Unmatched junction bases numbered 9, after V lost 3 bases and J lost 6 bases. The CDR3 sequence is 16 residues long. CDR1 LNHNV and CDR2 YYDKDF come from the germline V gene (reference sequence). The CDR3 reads CATSRATGGAYEKLFF. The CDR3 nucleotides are TGTGCCACCAGCAGGGCCACAGGGGGGGCGTATGAAAAACTGTTTTTT.